This T cell receptor (beta chain) came from a study of regulatory T cells in long-lasting Graves disease (dated by TCRdb to the early 2020s). About the study as a whole: In the newly diagnosed Graves' disease group, patients had been taking antithyroid drugs for less than 3 months. Persistent Graves' disease patients were compared with newly diagnosed Graves' disease patients by peripheral blood TCR sequencing and RNA sequencing. A total of 35 or so samples were covered by TCR sequencing, comprising some 13 persistent and 20 newly diagnosed Graves' disease patients. The study was registered as a clinical trial and conducted in China. The paper's findings and limits, for the study overall: The study examined only peripheral blood because the primary lesion, thyroid tissue, could not be accessed. As a limitation, the authors acknowledged that the small sample size may reduce accuracy. More public clonotypes were shared among persistent patients (roughly 2,700) than among newly diagnosed patients (under 1,000). TRBV28, TRBJ1-2 and TRBJ2-5 were preferentially used in persistent disease, while TRBV20-1 and TRBJ2-1 were favored in newly diagnosed disease. Sequencing and analysis were limited to the TCR beta chain. Persistent Graves' disease patients showed lower TCR Shannon entropy and fewer highly expanded clones than newly diagnosed patients, suggesting clonal expansion.

CDR1 SNHLY and CDR2 FYNNEI are derived from the germline V gene. From its cysteine to its phenylalanine, the CDR3 spans 17 amino acids. Kept here is only the CDR3 DNA, which spans 51 bases and is read in frame from base 1. V was cut back by 7 bases and J by 4 bases, leaving a gap of 23 bases between them. The sample's time point label is to be understood as: newly diagnosed GD, antithyroid drugs for less than 3 months. For both TCR sequencing and RNA sequencing, RNA was extracted from PBMCs using TRIzol. The diagnosis of Graves' disease followed American Thyroid Association guidelines. Recruitment of patients was carried out at an endocrinology department in Xi'an, China. Each patient gave approximately 10 milliliters of peripheral blood, collected in an EDTA anticoagulant tube. Ficoll Paque Plus density gradient separation was used to isolate PBMCs, and no further T cell sorting was performed. RNA quality was checked with an Agilent 2100 Bioanalyzer and agarose gel, and concentration with a NanoDrop 2000.

Library preparation was by multiplex PCR. Instrument on record: Illumina HiSeq 4000. To build TCR beta libraries, CDR3 regions were amplified by Arm-PCR using iRepertoire HTBI primers. Before sequencing, the PCR products went through gel purification. Concerning the study's data processing: A total of roughly 65 TRBV and 14 TRBJ segments were identified across samples and were used for gene usage analysis of CDR3 amino acid clonotypes. Filtered high-quality paired reads were merged into contigs using COPE and FqMerger. BLAST was used to align contigs to IMGT TRBV, TRBD and TRBJ reference genes, with CDR3 defined following IMGT. Any clonotype with a frequency above 0.1% was classified as a highly expanded clone. Shannon entropy was used to measure repertoire diversity, and the Gini coefficient was used to measure V-J evenness. Public clonotypes were defined as clonotypes shared by more than one individual. Using fastp trimming at Q25 and MiXCR clonotype assembly, TCRdb reanalyzed the public sequencing data and kept in-frame beta chains. Each CDR3 protein appears once, grouped with its most common genes and DNA. Clone size and V and J calls follow TCRdb, not the original study. The sample table contains under 250,000 distinct CDR3 sequences; only one count was recorded for 20% of them. The top ten clones comprise about 15% of the sample.

This clonotype was recorded at least ten times. What this receptor recognizes is not known. Per-base qualities were not stored, and no clone one base away is much larger. This clonotype was sampled from a female donor with Graves disease. Source: peripheral blood mononuclear cells (PBMCs), taken at new diagnosis, from a patient treated with antithyroid drugs. The V and J genes are TRBV2 and TRBJ2-1; D gene: possibly TRBD2, on 7 matching bases. CDR3 sequence: CASTPVRGGGQYNEQFF. The nucleotides are TGTGCCAGCACACCCGTTAGGGGGGGAGGCCAATACAATGAGCAGTTCTTC.